This T cell receptor beta chain was observed in a study of OX40 agonist ivuxolimab in advanced cancers. About the research overall: Patients received intravenous ivuxolimab every 2 weeks at 0.01 to 10 mg/kg. The dose-escalation cohort was around 83% male, with a mean age of 60 years, ranging about 23 to 80. Study-wide findings and caveats: Expansion of clones was among the lowest in partial responders at 0.1-3.0 mg/kg.

A remark on this clone: The target antigen is unknown.

Per germline, CDR1 MGHRA and CDR2 YSYEKL. Trimming cost V 0 bases and J 4 bases, with 12 bases left between them. The CDR3 is made up of 15 amino acids. Here immunoSEQ multiplex PCR was the method, and the copy in TCRdb shows in-frame clones only, minus some. The data show roughly 29,000 clones, roughly nine tenths seen once. The V gene is TRBV4-1, the J gene TRBJ1-2, with D uncertain. The receptor was isolated from an adult with an advanced solid tumor such as melanoma, head and neck, liver or kidney cancer. Sequenced here: CD4+ or CD8+ T cells sorted from blood, sampled in a trial of the OX40 agonist ivuxolimab. The DNA of the CDR3 is TGCGCCAGCAGCCAAGAACCAGCCTGGCCCTATGGCTACACCTTC. Translated, it gives CASSQEPAWPYGYTF.